One sample yielded the 26 T cell receptor beta chains listed below, sequenced in a study of blood T cell repertoires in COVID-19 (dated by TCRdb to 2020 to 2022). Libraries were made using the immunoSEQ multiplex PCR assay. TCRdb took over this immuneACCESS table, retaining in-frame rearrangements with V and J assigned. Such tables are incomplete; in checked studies, under half of the missing clones stem from an unresolved V gene, and the remainder is unexplained. This sample comprises roughly 290,000 clones, 89% of them detected only once. The ten largest clones represent 1.7% of the sample. The source material was PBMCs or T cells enriched from blood (not recorded which). These receptors all stem from a woman aged 40 to 55 who had recovered from COVID-19.

The chain links TRBV2 to TRBJ1-5; D remains unclear. The CDR3 sequence is 13 residues long. Germline V gives CDR1 SNHLY, CDR2 FYNNEI. Trimming left V 9 bases short and J 5 bases short, with 14 bases between. The CDR3 region is CASAKSSDQPQHF. CDR3 DNA sequence: TGTGCCAGTGCTAAGTCTTCGGATCAGCCCCAGCATTTT. Together with reference TRBV2 and TRBJ1-5, the CDR3 gives the full variable domain: EPEVTQTPSHQVTQMGQEVILRCVPISNHLYFYWYRQILGQKVEFLVSFYNNEISEKSEIFDDQFSVERPDGSNFTLKIRSTKLEDSAMYFCASAKSSDQPQHFGDGTRLSIL.

This chain links TRBV19 with TRBJ1-4, with D possibly TRBD1 on 6 matching bases. Trimming shortened V by 6 bases and J by 7 bases, and 12 bases separated the two germline ends. The CDR3 loop spans 13 amino acids. Per germline, CDR1 LNHDA and CDR2 SQIVND (reference sequence). CDR3 region: CASRYRVGEKLFF. CDR3 bases: TGTGCCAGTAGGTACAGGGTTGGTGAAAAACTGTTTTTT.

The chain joins TRBV6-6 to TRBJ2-5; maybe TRBD1 (6 bases). V shed 2 bases and J shed 2 bases, with 12 bases lying between them. This CDR3 region has 15 residues. The V gene's germline CDR1 is MNHNY and CDR2 SVGAGI (reference sequence). CDR3 coding DNA: TGTGCCAGCAGTTACATCTTCAGGGGACAAGAGACCCAGTACTTC. This codes for CASSYIFRGQETQYF.

The rearrangement joins TRBV18 to TRBJ1-1; D remains unclear. CDR3 size: 13 residues. Germline V gene data show CDR1 as KGHSH and CDR2 as LQKENI. V was pared by 2 bases and J by 4 bases, with 8 bases between. The CDR3 loop reads CASSPGPSTEAFF. The CDR3 nucleotides are TGTGCCAGCTCACCAGGGCCAAGCACTGAAGCTTTCTTT.

This chain links TRBV19 with TRBJ1-1, with a weak D call TRBD1 (6 bases). Trimming pared 3 bases from V and 2 bases from J, leaving 13 bases between. Germline lookup yields CDR1 LNHDA and CDR2 SQIVND (reference sequence). This CDR3 region has 15 residues. CDR3 loop: CASSIEGRGNTEAFF. Written as DNA, the CDR3 is TGTGCCAGTAGTATTGAGGGCAGGGGCAACACTGAAGCTTTCTTT.

Written as DNA, the CDR3 is TGTGCCAGTAGTATAGGACAGAGAGGTGAAAAACTGTTTTTT. This sequence encodes CASSIGQRGEKLFF. The chain joins TRBV19 to TRBJ1-4; a weak D match, TRBD1 (5 bases). In germline, CDR1 is LNHDA, CDR2 SQIVND (reference sequence). The CDR3 has 14 residues. V lost 1 base and J 7 bases, leaving 10 bases between the germline ends.

The chain couples TRBV6-2 or TRBV6-3 to TRBJ1-2; 8 bases line up with TRBD1. The germline gives CDR1 MNHEY, CDR2 SVGEGT. This CDR3 contains 17 residues. Trimming at V came to 5 bases and at J to 8 bases, leaving 19 bases not matched to a gene. The CDR3 DNA is TGTGCCAGCAGTAACTGGGGGACAGGATCTCCGAAACGCGGCTACACCTTC. Its protein product is CASSNWGTGSPKRGYTF.

V is TRBV2 and J is TRBJ2-5, with D possibly matching TRBD1 (5 bases). Germline-derived CDR1 and CDR2 are SNHLY and FYNNEI. The CDR3 sequence is 13 residues long. V shed 3 bases and J shed 5 bases, with 10 bases lying between them. The CDR3 DNA reads TGTGCCAGCAGTGAGAGACAGACGGAGACCCAGTACTTC. It encodes CASSERQTETQYF.

The J gene is TRBJ1-2, the V gene TRBV7-2; the match to TRBD1 covers 9 bases. Germline trimming cut 5 bases from V and 5 bases from J; bases unmatched to any gene: 6. This CDR3 is 14 amino acids long. CDR1 and CDR2 from the germline V gene are SGHTA and FQGNSA. In DNA form, the CDR3 reads TGTGCCAGCAGCAGGGGACAGGGCATATATGGCTACACCTTC. Translation gives CASSRGQGIYGYTF.

The chain combines TRBV15 with TRBJ2-1, with 12 bases matching TRBD2. The V and J ends lost 5 bases and 2 bases, in that order; junction bases with no gene match: 13. This CDR3 is built from 19 residues. Germline CDR1 reads LNHNV; CDR2 reads YYDKDF (reference sequence). The CDR3 loop is CATSPLPASGRAPYNEQFF. The CDR3, as DNA: TGTGCCACCAGCCCACTGCCAGCTAGCGGGAGGGCCCCCTACAATGAGCAGTTCTTC.

This chain links TRBV5-1 with TRBJ1-2, with TRBD1 as a possible D gene (5 bases). V lost 0 bases to trimming and J lost 2 bases, with 5 bases between them. Germline CDR1 is SGHRS and CDR2 is YFSETQ. The length of the CDR3 is 13 residues. Here the CDR3 reads CASSLDRNYGYTF. CDR3 DNA sequence: TGCGCCAGCAGCTTGGACAGGAACTATGGCTACACCTTC.

The chain links TRBV6-1 to TRBJ1-6; 8 nucleotides align to TRBD1. Germline V gene data show CDR1 as MNHNS and CDR2 as SASEGT. The junction had 17 bases not matched to a gene; V was cut back by 3 bases and J by 7 bases. The CDR3 has 19 residues. The CDR3 here is CASSDGGTGLRRRNSPLHF. The CDR3 DNA reads TGTGCCAGCAGTGATGGCGGGACAGGTCTGAGGCGGAGGAATTCACCCCTCCACTTT.

CDR3 bases: TGTGCCAGCAGCTTAAGGGGTGAGAACACTGAAGCTTTCTTT. This sequence encodes CASSLRGENTEAFF. The gene calls are TRBV7-8 and TRBJ1-1, with a weak D call TRBD1 (5 bases). CDR3 length: 14 residues. Germline V CDR1 and CDR2: SGHVS, FQNEAQ. The ends were cut back, 2 bases at V and 1 base at J, with 8 bases in the middle.

The chain has TRBV7-2 and TRBJ1-1; D is unclear. V lost 5 bases and J lost 3, with 13 bases in between. Per the germline V gene, CDR1 is SGHTA and CDR2 is FQGNSA. This CDR3 spans 14 amino acids. CDR3 amino acids: CASSVSGRDTEAFF. The DNA for the CDR3 is TGTGCCAGCAGCGTATCGGGAAGGGACACTGAAGCTTTCTTT.

The chain joins TRBV18 to TRBJ2-7; no clear D gene. Trimming shortened V by 3 bases and J by 2 bases, and 14 bases separated the two germline ends. The V gene's germline CDR1 is KGHSH and CDR2 LQKENI. The CDR3 runs 15 residues. CDR3 sequence reads: CASSPPGQRAYEQYF. In nucleotides, the CDR3 is TGTGCCAGCTCACCCCCGGGTCAGAGAGCCTACGAGCAGTACTTC.

The chain joins TRBV29-1 to TRBJ1-5; D possibly corresponds to TRBD1 (5 bases). The germline V gene has CDR1 SQVTM and CDR2 ANQGSEA. Deletions cut 7 bases from V and 7 bases from J, with 20 bases between. The CDR3 has 14 amino acids. The chain's CDR3 is CSALGGGSEQPQHF. DNA of the CDR3: TGCAGCGCTCTGGGTGGGGGGTCGGAACAGCCCCAGCATTTT.

This chain uses TRBV6-1 with TRBJ2-3; 7 nucleotides align to TRBD1. This CDR3 is built from 17 residues. Germline V CDR1 and CDR2: MNHNS, SASEGT. Germline trimming cut 2 bases from V and 2 bases from J; bases unmatched to any gene: 10. Here the CDR3 DNA reads TGTGCCAGCAGTGAATGGGTGGGGGACAGATACACAGATACGCAGTATTTT. Protein sequence: CASSEWVGDRYTDTQYF.

V is TRBV9 and J is TRBJ1-3; no definite D call. CDR3 length: 15 amino acids. The germline V and J ends were trimmed by 0 bases and 0 bases, with 7 bases remaining between them. Per germline, CDR1 SGDLS and CDR2 YYNGEE. The CDR3 loop is CASSVERDSGNTIYF. The CDR3 DNA reads TGTGCCAGCAGCGTAGAGAGGGACTCTGGAAACACCATATATTTT. The full variable domain, its missing parts supplied by reference TRBV9 and TRBJ1-3, is DSGVTQTPKHLITATGQRVTLRCSPRSGDLSVYWYQQSLDQGLQFLIQYYNGEERAKGNILERFSAQQFPDLHSELNLSSLELGDSALYFCASSVERDSGNTIYFGEGSWLTVV.

This clone was recorded once. The genes are TRBV19 and TRBJ2-1; 7 bases align to TRBD2. Trimming at V came to 5 bases and at J to 0 bases, leaving 4 bases not matched to a gene. This CDR3 is built from 15 residues. CDR1 and CDR2 (germline): LNHDA, SQIVND (reference sequence). The CDR3 nucleotides are TGTGCCAGTAGTTGGGGGGGGAGCTCCTACAATGAGCAGTTCTTC. It yields the protein CASSWGGSSYNEQFF.

The rearrangement uses TRBV4-3 and TRBJ2-7, with 11 bases identical to TRBD2. The CDR3 sequence is 15 residues long. CDR1 is LGHNA and CDR2 is YSLEER in the germline V gene. The V and J ends lost 1 base and 4 bases, in that order; junction bases with no gene match: 3. CDR3 sequence (DNA): TGCGCCAGCAGCCAAGCTAGCGGGAGGCAGTACGAGCAGTACTTC. It codes for CASSQASGRQYEQYF.

Of note for this clone: The junction differs from germline at one of its ends, possibly a read error. V gene TRBV11-2 combines with J gene TRBJ2-7; 11 nucleotides line up with TRBD2. Germline CDR1 and CDR2: SGHAT and FQNNGV. The CDR3 has 14 amino acids. The CDR3 here is CASSLAHGTSGSKF. The CDR3 nucleotides are TGTGCCAGCAGCTTAGCCCACGGCACTAGCGGGAGTAAGTTC.

The chain links TRBV19 to TRBJ2-1; TRBD1 aligns across 7 bases. Germline V gene lookup returns CDR1 LNHDA and CDR2 SQIVND (reference sequence). Trimming took 4 bases from V and 6 from J; bases not matched to a gene: 9. This CDR3 has 15 amino acids. CDR3: CASSTKRTGLNEQFF. CDR3 bases: TGTGCCAGTAGTACAAAGAGGACAGGACTCAATGAGCAGTTCTTC. Filled out from reference TRBV19 and TRBJ2-1, the complete variable domain reads DGGITQSPKYLFRKEGQNVTLSCEQNLNHDAMYWYRQDPGQGLRLIYYSQIVNDFQKGDIAEGYSVSREKKESFPLTVTSAQKNPTAFYLCASSTKRTGLNEQFFGPGTRLTVL.

The chain employs TRBV11-3 and TRBJ2-1; 13 bases map to TRBD2. Trimming at V came to 5 bases and at J to 2 bases, leaving 6 bases not matched to a gene. Germline V gene sequence: CDR1 SGHNT, CDR2 YENEEA. The CDR3 length is 17 residues. The DNA for the CDR3 is TGTGCCAGCAGCCGGACTAGCGGGAGCTTTACCTACAATGAGCAGTTCTTC. As protein: CASSRTSGSFTYNEQFF.

This clone has only one observation. This rearrangement joins TRBV6-1 to TRBJ1-4; D is possibly TRBD1 (5 bases). The ends were cut back, 3 bases at V and 5 bases at J, with 13 bases in the middle. The length of the CDR3 is 15 residues. The germline V gene has CDR1 MNHNS and CDR2 SASEGT. For the CDR3, the DNA is TGTGCCAGCAGTGAGTGGGGGGGAAGAAATGAAAAACTGTTTTTT. Its protein is CASSEWGGRNEKLFF.

The chain joins TRBV18 to TRBJ2-7; TRBD2 matches 8 bases. Per the germline V gene, CDR1 is KGHSH and CDR2 is LQKENI. This CDR3 is built from 16 residues. V dropped 3 bases and J dropped 0; count of bases not matched to a gene: 7. CDR3 residues: CASSPSSGGSSYEQYF. The CDR3 DNA is TGTGCCAGCTCACCGTCCAGCGGGGGTAGCTCCTACGAGCAGTACTTC. The whole variable domain, filled in from reference TRBV18 and TRBJ2-7, reads NAGVMQNPRHLVRRRGQEARLRCSPMKGHSHVYWYRQLPEEGLKFMVYLQKENIIDESGMPKERFSAEFPKEGPSILRIQQVVRGDSAAYFCASSPSSGGSSYEQYFGPGTRLTVT.

The chain links TRBV18 to TRBJ1-1; unclear D gene. Trimming took 3 bases from V and 6 from J, leaving 17 bases between them. Germline V gene lookup returns CDR1 KGHSH and CDR2 LQKENI. The CDR3 sequence is 15 residues long. The CDR3 sequence is CASSPPSRTTAEAFF. In DNA, the CDR3 is TGTGCCAGCTCACCGCCCAGCCGGACTACCGCTGAAGCTTTCTTT. The variable domain in full, completed from reference TRBV18 and TRBJ1-1, reads NAGVMQNPRHLVRRRGQEARLRCSPMKGHSHVYWYRQLPEEGLKFMVYLQKENIIDESGMPKERFSAEFPKEGPSILRIQQVVRGDSAAYFCASSPPSRTTAEAFFGQGTRLTVV.